The TCR beta chain under discussion was sequenced for a study of regulatory T cells in long-lasting Graves disease. Specified time point: newly diagnosed GD, antithyroid drugs for less than 3 months. Scientists built the TCR library using RNA that was extracted from PBMCs. The study's findings and limits: The researchers studied only peripheral blood, not thyroid tissue.

Per germline, CDR1 LGHDT and CDR2 YNNKEL (reference sequence). The CDR3 extends over 15 amino acids. The J segment lost 2 bases and the V segment lost 4 bases, leaving 7 bases of the junction unmatched. The sample holds one count of this clonotype. What it binds is not known. CDR3 regions were amplified by Arm-PCR using iRepertoire HTBI primers to build TCR beta libraries. A single record per CDR3 protein comes from TCRdb applying MiXCR to the multiplex PCR reads. The data hold hundreds of thousands of distinct CDR3 sequences, with around 15% observed a single time. The V gene is TRBV3-1, the J gene TRBJ2-7, with TRBD2 matching over 8 bases. This clonotype was sampled from a female donor with Graves disease. The material was peripheral blood mononuclear cells (PBMCs), obtained at new diagnosis, from a patient treated with antithyroid drugs. The CDR3 reads CASSPIAGYTYEQYF. Written as DNA, the CDR3 is TGTGCCAGCAGCCCCATAGCGGGATATACCTACGAGCAGTACTTC.